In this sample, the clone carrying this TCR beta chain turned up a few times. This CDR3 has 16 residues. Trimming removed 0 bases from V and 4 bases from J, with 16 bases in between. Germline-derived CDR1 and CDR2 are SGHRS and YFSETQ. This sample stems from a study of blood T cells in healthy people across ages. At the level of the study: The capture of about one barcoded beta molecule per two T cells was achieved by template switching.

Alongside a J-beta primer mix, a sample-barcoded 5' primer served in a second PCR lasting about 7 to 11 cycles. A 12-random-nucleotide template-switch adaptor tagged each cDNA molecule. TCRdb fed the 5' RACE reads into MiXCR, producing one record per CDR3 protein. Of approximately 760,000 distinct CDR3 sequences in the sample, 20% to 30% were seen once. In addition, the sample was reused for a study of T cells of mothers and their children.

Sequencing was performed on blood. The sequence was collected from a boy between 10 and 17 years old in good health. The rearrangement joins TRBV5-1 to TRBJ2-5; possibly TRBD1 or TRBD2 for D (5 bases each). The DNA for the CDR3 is TGCGCCAGCAGCTTGGGGGGGAGATCTTCGGCAGAGACCCAGTACTTC. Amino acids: CASSLGGRSSAETQYF.